Following are 17 T cell receptor beta chains from one sample sequenced in a study of blood T cell repertoires in COVID-19. Sequencing used immunoSEQ multiplex PCR; TCRdb keeps in-frame clones, though not all of them. The repertoire has some 320,000 clones, 85% of them found once; the top ten carry around 1.8%. Sequencing was performed on PBMCs or T cells enriched from blood (not recorded which). The receptors stem from a young woman who had been exposed to COVID-19.

The J gene is TRBJ1-5, the V gene TRBV6-5, with D unresolved. The CDR3 has 15 residues. CDR1 is MNHEY and CDR2 is SVGAGI in the germline V gene. The germline V and J ends were trimmed by 5 bases and 5 bases, with 16 bases remaining between them. In nucleotides, the CDR3 is TGTGCCAGCAGTCCCCCTTTATTGGAGGATCAGCCCCAGCATTTT. Residues: CASSPPLLEDQPQHF.

This chain links TRBV6-5 with TRBJ2-3, with unresolved D. V was clipped by 0 bases and J by 2 bases, with 12 bases between them. Looked up from germline, CDR1 is MNHEY and CDR2 is SVGAGI. The CDR3 extends over 16 amino acids. CDR3 sequence: CASSYSSVRNTDTQYF. CDR3 DNA: TGTGCCAGCAGTTACTCTAGTGTACGAAACACAGATACGCAGTATTTT.

This clone is a singleton in its sample. The chain joins TRBV6-4 to TRBJ2-1; D possibly corresponds to TRBD2 (5 bases). The V end was cut by 5 bases, the J end by 4 bases, with 12 bases between. CDR1 and CDR2 from the germline V gene are MRHNA and SNTAGT. The length of the CDR3 is 14 residues. Here the CDR3 DNA reads TGTGCCAGCAGTCCCTCCGGGGTATACAATGAGCAGTTCTTC. Translation: CASSPSGVYNEQFF.

The chain links TRBV13 to TRBJ2-5, with a weak D call TRBD2 (6 bases). The germline V and J ends were trimmed by 4 bases and 4 bases, with 19 bases remaining between them. The CDR3 covers 16 residues. Germline V lookup: CDR1 PRHDT, CDR2 FYEKMQ (reference sequence). The CDR3 DNA follows: TGTGCCAGCAGCTCCTCGGCGGGGAGTTATCGAGAGACCCAGTACTTC. This translates into CASSSSAGSYRETQYF.

The chain joins TRBV6-5 to TRBJ1-4, with D tentatively TRBD1 (5 bases). The CDR3 runs 15 residues. The ends were cut back, 7 bases at V and 6 bases at J, with 18 bases in the middle. Germline CDR1 reads MNHEY; CDR2 reads SVGAGI. The CDR3 DNA is TGTGCCAGCACGGGGACTTCAAGGGTTCATGAAAAACTGTTTTTT. Encoded protein: CASTGTSRVHEKLFF.

This chain uses TRBV9 with TRBJ2-3; perhaps TRBD2 as D (6 bases). Germline V gene sequence: CDR1 SGDLS, CDR2 YYNGEE. The CDR3 extends over 15 amino acids. The ends were cut back, 4 bases at V and 2 bases at J, with 14 bases in the middle. In DNA, the CDR3 is TGTGCCAGCAGCCCCCGGGAGCCTACCACAGATACGCAGTATTTT. Translation gives CASSPREPTTDTQYF. Variable domain in full (rest from reference TRBV9 and TRBJ2-3): DSGVTQTPKHLITATGQRVTLRCSPRSGDLSVYWYQQSLDQGLQFLIQYYNGEERAKGNILERFSAQQFPDLHSELNLSSLELGDSALYFCASSPREPTTDTQYFGPGTRLTVL.

This clone was detected only once. The V gene is TRBV19, the J gene TRBJ2-4, with 8 bases that match TRBD2. The CDR3 contains 14 residues. After removal of 1 base from V and 9 bases from J, the junction contained 5 bases not matched to a gene. Germline V CDR1 and CDR2: LNHDA, SQIVND (reference sequence). CDR3 protein: CASSIAGGQVIQYF. The CDR3 bases are TGTGCCAGTAGTATAGCGGGGGGGCAGGTCATTCAGTACTTC.

This sequence joins TRBV9 and TRBJ2-7; 7 nucleotides agree with TRBD1. The CDR3 covers 15 residues. With V trimmed by 4 bases and J by 4 bases, 11 bases remained unmatched. Germline-derived CDR1 and CDR2 are SGDLS and YYNGEE. The CDR3 nucleotides are TGTGCCAGCAGCCCCCATCGGACAGGAATGTACGAGCAGTACTTC. It yields the protein CASSPHRTGMYEQYF.

This clone has only a few counts. This chain connects TRBV19 to TRBJ1-5; D is possibly TRBD1 (5 bases). The CDR3 covers 16 residues. V was cut by 5 bases and J by 0 bases, with 14 bases left in between. CDR1 and CDR2 from the germline V gene are LNHDA and SQIVND (reference sequence). The CDR3: CASSAAGTHSNQPQHF. In DNA, the CDR3 is TGTGCCAGTAGTGCCGCCGGGACTCATAGCAATCAGCCCCAGCATTTT. Full variable domain (outside the CDR3, taken from reference TRBV19 and TRBJ1-5): DGGITQSPKYLFRKEGQNVTLSCEQNLNHDAMYWYRQDPGQGLRLIYYSQIVNDFQKGDIAEGYSVSREKKESFPLTVTSAQKNPTAFYLCASSAAGTHSNQPQHFGDGTRLSIL.

The chain uses TRBV28 and TRBJ2-7, with 8 bases aligning to TRBD2. V was pared by 3 bases and J by 7 bases, with 5 bases of the junction left unmatched. CDR3 size: 13 residues. Germline V gene lookup returns CDR1 MDHEN and CDR2 SYDVKM. The CDR3 coding sequence is TGTGCCAGCAGTTTGGAGCGGGGGAGGGAGCAGTACTTC. It is translated as CASSLERGREQYF.

The rearrangement joins TRBV20-1 to TRBJ2-1, with D uncertain. This CDR3 has 11 residues. Germline V gene lookup returns CDR1 DFQATT and CDR2 SNEGSKA (reference sequence). The V end was cut by 3 bases, the J end by 4 bases, with 4 bases between. The CDR3 sequence: CSASQYNEQFF. CDR3 bases: TGCAGTGCTAGTCAGTACAATGAGCAGTTCTTC.

This clone was observed a handful of times. This chain links TRBV27 with TRBJ2-3, with D unresolved. This CDR3 has 13 amino acids. The V gene lost 2 bases and the J gene lost 3 bases, with 6 bases spanning the gap. CDR1 is MNHEY and CDR2 is SMNVEV in the germline V gene (reference sequence). Here the CDR3 DNA reads TGTGCCAGCAGTTTACGCACTACAGATACGCAGTATTTT. This encodes CASSLRTTDTQYF.

The chain couples TRBV13 to TRBJ2-7; D gene unclear. CDR3 length: 15 residues. With 2 bases removed from V and 2 bases from J, the gap between germline ends came to 13 bases. Germline V gene lookup returns CDR1 PRHDT and CDR2 FYEKMQ (reference sequence). Here the CDR3 DNA reads TGTGCCAGCAGCTTATCCGGTGGGCTAACCTACGAGCAGTACTTC. This sequence encodes CASSLSGGLTYEQYF.

The rearrangement uses TRBV3-1 (or the pseudogene TRBV3-2) and TRBJ2-5; TRBD1 matches 7 bases. CDR3 length equals 13 residues. Germline loops: CDR1 LGHDT, CDR2 YNNKEL (reference sequence). The J segment lost 4 bases and the V segment lost 4 bases, leaving 3 bases of the junction unmatched. The CDR3 spells CASSPRDRETQYF. DNA of the CDR3: TGTGCCAGCAGCCCCCGGGACAGAGAGACCCAGTACTTC.

As to this clone: A junction boundary mismatches the germline segment, possibly from a read error. The chain joins TRBV24-1 to TRBJ2-3; a possible D gene is TRBD2 (5 bases). Germline values: CDR1 KGHDR, CDR2 SFDVKD. This CDR3 has 15 amino acids. The chain's CDR3 is CATSDWVGSRDTQYF. The CDR3, as DNA: TGTGCCACCAGTGATTGGGTTGGGAGCAGAGATACGCAGTATTTT.

The rearrangement joins TRBV4-3 to TRBJ2-2; TRBD1 matches at 7 bases. The CDR3 covers 15 residues. CDR1 and CDR2 from the germline V gene are LGHNA and YSLEER. V was pared by 0 bases and J by 6 bases, with 4 bases of the junction left unmatched. The CDR3 coding sequence is TGCGCCAGCAGCCAAGACAGGGGGAATGCCGGGGAGCTGTTTTTT. Amino acids: CASSQDRGNAGELFF.

The V call is TRBV12-3 or TRBV12-4, the J call TRBJ1-2, with unresolved D. V lost 2 bases and J lost 8, with 9 bases in between. The CDR3 has 12 residues. CDR3 sequence: CASSLPKLGYTF. The CDR3 DNA reads as TGTGCCAGCAGTTTACCTAAACTGGGCTACACCTTC.